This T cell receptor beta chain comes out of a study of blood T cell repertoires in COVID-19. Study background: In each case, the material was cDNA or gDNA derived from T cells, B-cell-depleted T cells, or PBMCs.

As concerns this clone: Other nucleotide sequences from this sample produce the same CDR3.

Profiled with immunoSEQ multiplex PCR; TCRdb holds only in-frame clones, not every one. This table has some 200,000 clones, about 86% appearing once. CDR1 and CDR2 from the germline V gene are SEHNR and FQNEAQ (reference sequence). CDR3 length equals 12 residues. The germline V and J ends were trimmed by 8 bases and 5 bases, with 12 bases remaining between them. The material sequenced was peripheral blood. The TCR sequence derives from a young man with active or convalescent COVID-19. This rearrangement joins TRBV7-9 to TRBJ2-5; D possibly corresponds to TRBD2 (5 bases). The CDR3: CASSFRGETQYF. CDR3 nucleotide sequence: TGTGCCAGCTCGTTTCGAGGGGAGACCCAGTACTTC.